This TCR beta chain was profiled in a study of shared clonotypes between healthy human individuals. General observations from the study: Naive subsets, compared against memory subsets, generally had larger estimated richness values. Clonotype sharing levels among donors were expected to vary with sequencing depth.

Profiled with immunoSEQ multiplex PCR; TCRdb holds only in-frame clones, not every one. The sample records 230,000 or so clones, approximately 65% being singletons. A few counts support this clone. Its antigen is undetermined. All donors were healthy HIV-negative adults lacking recent acute infections or vaccinations. Both subsets, CD45RA+ naive and CD45RA-negative memory, were split from the CD4+ cells. The V end was cut by 4 bases, the J end by 4 bases, with 14 bases between. CDR1 is SGHRS and CDR2 is YFSETQ in the germline V gene. The CDR3 is 14 residues long. The chain employs TRBV5-1 and TRBJ1-1; TRBD1 might be the D (6 bases). This sequence originates from a young man in good health. What was sequenced was memory CD4+ T cells sorted from blood. The subset denotes: CD45RA-negative fraction. The CDR3 DNA follows: TGCGCCAGCAGCGTGGAGGGGGAGGGCACTGAAGCTTTCTTT. Protein: CASSVEGEGTEAFF.